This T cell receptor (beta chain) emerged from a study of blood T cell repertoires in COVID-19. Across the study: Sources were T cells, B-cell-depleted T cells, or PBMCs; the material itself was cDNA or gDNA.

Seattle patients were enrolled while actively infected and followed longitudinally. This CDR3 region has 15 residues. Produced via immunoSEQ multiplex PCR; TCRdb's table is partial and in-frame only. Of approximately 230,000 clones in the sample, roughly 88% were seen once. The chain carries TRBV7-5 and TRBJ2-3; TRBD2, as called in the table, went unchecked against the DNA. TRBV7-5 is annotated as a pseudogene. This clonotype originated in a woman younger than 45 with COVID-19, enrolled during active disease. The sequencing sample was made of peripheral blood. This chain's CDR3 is CAIKAGTSSTDTQYF. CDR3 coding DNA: TGTGCCATAAAAGCGGGGACTTCTAGCACAGATACGCAGTATTTT.